This TCR beta chain stems from a study of T cell responses to AZD1222 COVID-19 vaccine. To note about this clone: Its target is unknown.

The CDR3 loop spans 12 amino acids. Germline assignment: CDR1 MNHEY and CDR2 SVGEGT. V was clipped by 5 bases and J by 6 bases, with 10 bases between them. TCRdb keeps only in-frame clones here, not all; method: immunoSEQ multiplex PCR. The sample includes over 120,000 clones. Study-level results: Spike as a whole was targeted by vaccine-associated CD4 TCRs, dominant at 160-218 and 743-854. All repertoire sampling was performed exclusively after the peak T cell response.

The origin of this receptor is an adult in good health. The sequencing input was peripheral blood. V gene TRBV6-2 or TRBV6-3 combines with J gene TRBJ1-2; D call uncertain. This CDR3 is CASSRSRDGYTF. The CDR3 region has the DNA TGTGCCAGCAGTCGCTCTAGGGATGGCTACACCTTC.